The following is a T cell receptor (beta chain) sequence with its context. Antigen unknown. Time point described: week 5, during vaccination. In the vaccine, a single dose held 300 ug of the mutant IDH1 20-mer peptide, along with topical imiquimod. Assay used: immunoSEQ multiplex PCR; TCRdb lists only in-frame clones, some missing. The sample has 39,000 or so clones, approximately 80% seen once. The entry originates in a study of a mutant IDH1 vaccine in newly diagnosed glioma. The V and J ends lost 8 bases and 2 bases respectively, with 13 bases between them. Looked up from germline, CDR1 is SNHLY and CDR2 is FYNNEI. CDR3 length: 14 residues.

The chain recombines TRBV2 with TRBJ1-3; D gene uncertain. The input for sequencing was PBMCs, taken from a glioma patient whose treatment included an IDH1 peptide vaccine. The receptor comes from a man in his forties with glioma. The CDR3 reads CASHREMAGNTIYF. DNA of the CDR3: TGTGCCAGCCACCGGGAGATGGCTGGAAACACCATATATTTT. The full variable domain, completed using reference TRBV2 and TRBJ1-3, is EPEVTQTPSHQVTQMGQEVILRCVPISNHLYFYWYRQILGQKVEFLVSFYNNEISEKSEIFDDQFSVERPDGSNFTLKIRSTKLEDSAMYFCASHREMAGNTIYFGEGSWLTVV.